The 27 T cell receptor beta chains below all came from one sample that was sequenced in a study of T cell changes during pregnancy in multiple sclerosis. Assay used: immunoSEQ multiplex PCR; TCRdb lists only in-frame clones, some missing. The table lists approximately 99,000 clones, around 93% of them singletons. This specimen consisted of peripheral blood, obtained after pregnancy. These receptors all stem from a female donor with multiple sclerosis, enrolled in a pregnancy study.

The rearrangement links TRBV28 to TRBJ2-2; D not resolved. The CDR3 totals 12 residues. The germline gives CDR1 MDHEN, CDR2 SYDVKM. Trimming removed 1 base at V and 7 bases at J, with 4 bases between. The CDR3 spells CASSLYHGELFF. CDR3 bases: TGTGCCAGCAGTTTATATCACGGGGAGCTGTTTTTT.

This chain joins TRBV5-1 and TRBJ2-5, with D possibly TRBD2 on 7 matching bases. This CDR3 has 15 amino acids. V was shortened by 1 base and J by 5 bases, with 15 bases between the two germline ends. Looked up from germline, CDR1 is SGHRS and CDR2 is YFSETQ. The CDR3 DNA is TGCGCCAGCAGCTTGCCCGGAGGGGGAGGGGAGACCCAGTACTTC. Protein sequence: CASSLPGGGGETQYF.

CDR3 protein: CASSPPGKTKNIQYF. The DNA for the CDR3 is TGTGCCAGCAGTCCACCCGGGAAAACCAAAAACATTCAGTACTTC. The chain employs TRBV27 and TRBJ2-4; D perhaps matches TRBD2 (5 bases). V gave up 5 bases and J gave up 2 bases, with 13 bases separating them. Germline CDR1 is MNHEY and CDR2 is SMNVEV (reference sequence). The CDR3 spans 15 residues.

V is TRBV9 and J is TRBJ2-2; TRBD2 agrees at 7 bases. There are 16 residues in the CDR3. CDR1 SGDLS and CDR2 YYNGEE come from the germline V gene. The V and J ends lost 3 bases and 1 base, in that order; junction bases with no gene match: 6. The CDR3 nucleotides read TGTGCCAGCAGCGCCCTGGCTAGCGGGAACACCGGGGAGCTGTTTTTT. As protein: CASSALASGNTGELFF.

The chain links TRBV5-4 to TRBJ2-7; 8 bases agree with TRBD1. This CDR3 comprises 15 residues. V lost 2 bases, J lost 5 bases, and 9 bases stayed unmatched. CDR1 SGHNT and CDR2 YYREEE come from the germline V gene (reference sequence). CDR3 protein: CASSFPQGADHEQYF. The CDR3 nucleotides are TGTGCCAGCAGCTTCCCTCAGGGGGCGGACCACGAGCAGTACTTC.

The gene calls are TRBV6-1 and TRBJ2-6, with TRBD1 as a possible D gene (6 bases). The CDR3 consists of 15 residues. Germline V lookup: CDR1 MNHNS, CDR2 SASEGT. Deletions cut 2 bases from V and 1 base from J, with 6 bases between. The CDR3 loop reads CASSEQGSGANVLTF. In nucleotides, the CDR3 is TGTGCCAGCAGTGAACAGGGGTCTGGGGCCAACGTCCTGACTTTC.

The chain joins TRBV6-1 to TRBJ2-7; 12 nucleotides line up with TRBD1. J gave up 3 bases and V 3 bases, and 9 bases lay outside the gene matches. This CDR3 is built from 17 residues. Per the germline V gene, CDR1 is MNHNS and CDR2 is SASEGT. The CDR3 reads CASSEWDRGPLNYEQYF. Here the CDR3 DNA reads TGTGCCAGCAGTGAGTGGGACAGGGGGCCCCTTAACTACGAGCAGTACTTC.

The CDR3 is CASSQDKGRGYGYTF. CDR3 nucleotide sequence: TGCGCCAGCAGCCAAGATAAAGGCAGAGGCTATGGCTACACCTTC. The V gene is TRBV4-3, the J gene TRBJ1-2; D is unresolved. With 0 bases removed from V and 4 bases from J, the gap between germline ends came to 12 bases. Germline V gene sequence: CDR1 LGHNA, CDR2 YSLEER. This CDR3 has 15 residues.

V is TRBV13 and J is TRBJ1-2; D is ambiguous. The CDR3 contains 18 residues. Germline V CDR1 and CDR2: PRHDT, FYEKMQ (reference sequence). The V end lost 0 bases, the J end lost 4 bases, and 21 bases lay between the germline ends. The CDR3 spells CASSLGRKALRPFYGYTF. The CDR3 nucleotides read TGTGCCAGCAGCTTAGGGAGGAAGGCCTTGCGTCCCTTCTATGGCTACACCTTC.

The genes are TRBV28 and TRBJ2-2; 7 nucleotides match TRBD1. Germline trimming cut 4 bases from V and 6 bases from J; bases unmatched to any gene: 8. CDR1 MDHEN and CDR2 SYDVKM come from the germline V gene. The length of the CDR3 is 15 residues. The chain's CDR3 is CASSSALTGPGELFF. The CDR3 DNA is TGTGCCAGCAGTTCCGCTCTGACAGGGCCCGGGGAGCTGTTTTTT. Using reference TRBV28 and TRBJ2-2 for the parts outside the CDR3, the full variable domain is DVKVTQSSRYLVKRTGEKVFLECVQDMDHENMFWYRQDPGLGLRLIYFSYDVKMKEKGDIPEGYSVSREKKERFSLILESASTNQTSMYLCASSSALTGPGELFFGEGSRLTVL.

J is TRBJ2-5 and V is TRBV4-1; unclear D gene. Per germline, CDR1 MGHRA and CDR2 YSYEKL. The CDR3 contains 12 residues. Trimming left V 3 bases short and J 5 bases short, with 7 bases between. CDR3 sequence reads: CASSHARETQYF. CDR3 DNA sequence: TGCGCCAGCAGCCATGCGCGGGAGACCCAGTACTTC.

V is TRBV29-1 and J is TRBJ2-7; 8 bases fit TRBD1. The germline V gene has CDR1 SQVTM and CDR2 ANQGSEA. J gave up 7 bases and V 2 bases, and 7 bases lay outside the gene matches. This CDR3 spans 13 amino acids. Here the CDR3 reads CSVERTGQGEQYF. CDR3 sequence (DNA): TGCAGCGTTGAACGGACAGGGCAGGGGGAGCAGTACTTC.

This chain uses TRBV2 with TRBJ2-5; D ambiguous. Germline values: CDR1 SNHLY, CDR2 FYNNEI. This CDR3 spans 16 amino acids. Trimming stripped 0 bases from V and 5 bases from J, with 16 bases between. CDR3 protein: CASSEANDLPGETQYF. The CDR3 DNA follows: TGTGCCAGCAGTGAAGCCAATGACCTCCCCGGGGAGACCCAGTACTTC.

This rearrangement joins TRBV27 to TRBJ2-7, with TRBD1 as a possible D gene (5 bases). V shed 0 bases and J shed 1 base, with 7 bases lying between them. The germline V gene has CDR1 MNHEY and CDR2 SMNVEV (reference sequence). The CDR3 runs 14 residues. Here the CDR3 reads CASSLSGVSYEQYF. The CDR3 nucleotides are TGTGCCAGCAGTTTATCAGGGGTATCCTACGAGCAGTACTTC.

The chain couples TRBV19 to TRBJ2-5; TRBD2 matches at 7 bases. The V gene's germline CDR1 is LNHDA and CDR2 SQIVND (reference sequence). V shed 8 bases, J shed 5 bases, and the junction held 5 bases outside the gene matches. The CDR3 sequence is 12 residues long. CDR3 bases: TGTGCCAGTGGGGAGGGAGGGGAGACCCAGTACTTC. Translation: CASGEGGETQYF.

The chain recombines TRBV14 with TRBJ1-1; TRBD1 matches at 11 bases. Germline loops: CDR1 SGHDN, CDR2 FVKESK. J lost 4 bases, V lost 4 bases, and 5 bases had no gene match. CDR3 length: 15 residues. DNA for the CDR3: TGTGCCAGCAGCCCCACGGGACAGGGGGGCACTGAAGCTTTCTTT. Protein product: CASSPTGQGGTEAFF.

The chain has TRBV29-1 and TRBJ2-1, with 7 nucleotides matching TRBD2. From germline, CDR1 is SQVTM and CDR2 ANQGSEA. V lost 6 bases and J lost 8; bases outside the gene matches: 19. CDR3 size: 16 residues. The CDR3 is CSVGDSGQKKGDEQFF. Written as DNA, the CDR3 is TGCAGCGTGGGAGATAGCGGGCAGAAAAAGGGAGATGAGCAGTTCTTC.

This rearrangement joins TRBV5-4 to TRBJ2-1; 11 positions agree with TRBD2. V trimming: 1 base; J trimming: 3 bases; junction bases outside the gene matches: 3. This CDR3 comprises 16 residues. Per the germline V gene, CDR1 is SGHNT and CDR2 is YYREEE (reference sequence). CDR3 coding DNA: TGTGCCAGCAGCTTGTACACTAGCGGGAGCTACAATGAGCAGTTCTTC. This codes for CASSLYTSGSYNEQFF.

The rearrangement joins TRBV5-1 to TRBJ1-2; D not certain. This CDR3 has 12 amino acids. V lost 0 bases and J 4 bases, leaving 4 bases between the germline ends. Germline loops: CDR1 SGHRS, CDR2 YFSETQ. The CDR3 DNA reads TGCGCCAGCAGCTTGGGAGCCTATGGCTACACCTTC. It yields the protein CASSLGAYGYTF.

V usage is TRBV7-2 and J usage is TRBJ2-7, with TRBD2 matching over 16 bases. The CDR3 length is 17 residues. Germline assignment: CDR1 SGHTA and CDR2 FQGNSA. Losses at the gene ends were 4 bases for V and 6 bases for J; bases not matched to a gene: 9. For the CDR3, the DNA is TGTGCCAGCAGCTCGGGACTAGCGGGAGGGCCCACCGGCGAGCAGTACTTC. Its translation is CASSSGLAGGPTGEQYF.

The chain employs TRBV29-1 and TRBJ2-1; 7 positions agree with TRBD2. The CDR3 loop spans 13 amino acids. J was trimmed by 4 bases and V by 8 bases; bases with no gene match: 8. Germline CDR1 reads SQVTM; CDR2 reads ANQGSEA. The CDR3 reads CSCREAAYNEQFF. The CDR3 region has the DNA TGCAGCTGCCGGGAGGCTGCTTACAATGAGCAGTTCTTC.

CDR3 in DNA: TGTGCCAGCCAGAGAGGGGGACAGGGGTCTGAAAAACTGTTTTTT. Its translation is CASQRGGQGSEKLFF. The V call is TRBV28, the J call TRBJ1-4; 10 nucleotides line up with TRBD1. The J segment lost 7 bases and the V segment lost 8 bases, leaving 10 bases of the junction unmatched. The germline V gene has CDR1 MDHEN and CDR2 SYDVKM. This CDR3 spans 15 amino acids. Using reference TRBV28 and TRBJ1-4 for the parts outside the CDR3, the full variable domain is DVKVTQSSRYLVKRTGEKVFLECVQDMDHENMFWYRQDPGLGLRLIYFSYDVKMKEKGDIPEGYSVSREKKERFSLILESASTNQTSMYLCASQRGGQGSEKLFFGSGTQLSVL.

The genes are TRBV7-9 and TRBJ2-5; 8 bases map to TRBD2. The CDR3 length is 14 residues. CDR1 is SEHNR and CDR2 is FQNEAQ in the germline V gene (reference sequence). Trimming took 2 bases from V and 5 from J; bases not matched to a gene: 4. CDR3 sequence: CASSLRSGGETQYF. For the CDR3, the DNA is TGTGCCAGCAGCTTACGGAGCGGGGGCGAGACCCAGTACTTC. The full variable domain, rest sourced from reference TRBV7-9 and TRBJ2-5, is DTGVSQNPRHKITKRGQNVTFRCDPISEHNRLYWYRQTLGQGPEFLTYFQNEAQLEKSRLLSDRFSAERPKGSFSTLEIQRTEQGDSAMYLCASSLRSGGETQYFGPGTRLLVL.

The chain recombines TRBV27 with TRBJ1-2; D ambiguous. V was pared by 4 bases and J by 3 bases, with 12 bases between. Germline-derived CDR1 and CDR2 are MNHEY and SMNVEV (reference sequence). The CDR3 length is 14 residues. CDR3 protein: CASSSGWRDYGYTF. The CDR3 DNA follows: TGTGCCAGCAGTTCCGGGTGGCGGGACTATGGCTACACCTTC.

This clone has only one observation. V and J are TRBV7-9 and TRBJ2-7; possibly TRBD2 for D (6 bases). The V and J ends lost 6 bases and 3 bases respectively, with 12 bases between them. The CDR3 runs 13 residues. CDR1 is SEHNR, CDR2 FQNEAQ, per germline (reference sequence). Written as DNA, the CDR3 is TGTGCCAGCAGGGGACTGACCGACTACGAGCAGTACTTC. Its translation: CASRGLTDYEQYF. Combining the CDR3 with reference TRBV7-9 and TRBJ2-7 gives the whole variable domain DTGVSQNPRHKITKRGQNVTFRCDPISEHNRLYWYRQTLGQGPEFLTYFQNEAQLEKSRLLSDRFSAERPKGSFSTLEIQRTEQGDSAMYLCASRGLTDYEQYFGPGTRLTVT.

This chain connects TRBV19 to TRBJ2-5, with TRBD2 identical over 14 bases. V shed 3 bases, J shed 5 bases, and the junction held 5 bases outside the gene matches. Germline assignment: CDR1 LNHDA and CDR2 SQIVND (reference sequence). This CDR3 is 16 amino acids long. The CDR3 spells CASSIGTSGRRETQYF. The CDR3 bases are TGTGCCAGTAGTATTGGGACTAGCGGGAGAAGGGAGACCCAGTACTTC.

This clone came up once. The chain links TRBV2 to TRBJ2-7; 9 bases match TRBD1. Trimming took 9 bases from V and 5 from J; bases not matched to a gene: 11. Germline CDR1 reads SNHLY; CDR2 reads FYNNEI. CDR3 length: 14 amino acids. In nucleotides, the CDR3 is TGTGCCAGTATACCCGGGACAGGGTTCGACGAGCAGTACTTC. Amino acids: CASIPGTGFDEQYF. Filled out from reference TRBV2 and TRBJ2-7, the complete variable domain reads EPEVTQTPSHQVTQMGQEVILRCVPISNHLYFYWYRQILGQKVEFLVSFYNNEISEKSEIFDDQFSVERPDGSNFTLKIRSTKLEDSAMYFCASIPGTGFDEQYFGPGTRLTVT.